This T cell receptor beta chain was sequenced in a study of shared clonotypes between healthy human individuals (dated by TCRdb to about 2020). With respect to the entire study: The cohort comprised a couple of women and a few men aged 18 to 49 years. Between about 0.94 and 8.9 billion PBMCs per donor were obtained by leukapheresis. For each donor, three plates each were used for CD4 naive and CD4 memory, two plates were used for CD8 naive, and one plate was used for CD8 memory. The study deeply sequenced blood TCR repertoires of five healthy adults to estimate repertoire size and the extent of clonotype sharing between individuals. Libraries were prepared and TCR repertoires were sequenced by different laboratories using diverse techniques, in order to increase sequencing depth and limit assay-specific biases.

What the study reported, not specific to this receptor: Sharing across several donors was observed for around 5% of naive CD4, under 4% of naive CD8, over 2% of memory CD4, and around 0.4% of memory CD8 clonotypes. Sampling was limited to blood, and TCR repertoires in tissue likely differ from TCR repertoires in blood. Pairwise subsampling indicated that sequencing depth was expected to affect the degree of clonotype sharing among donors. Naive subsets generally had larger estimated clonotype richness than memory subsets did. Because the study included a small number of donors, the genetic and exposure-history diversity represented was limited. Even with the large sequencing depth, rarefaction of the sorted-subset datasets indicated that sequencing was incomplete. Compared with non-shared clonotypes, clonotypes shared by all four sorted-subset donors had higher generation probabilities.

Donors were healthy HIV-negative adults with no recently reported acute infections or vaccinations. Every donor was a Caucasian adult living in Nashville, Tennessee, USA. CD4+ T cells were enriched by magnetic negative selection, after which naive cells were positively selected on CD45RA and the negative fraction was taken as the memory subset. After blood collection by leukapheresis, PBMCs were isolated using Ficoll-Histopaque density gradient centrifugation and then cryopreserved in the vapor phase of liquid nitrogen. Analytical flow cytometry was used to check the purity and quantity of every magnetically sorted T cell population. Genomic DNA was isolated from each sorted fraction and quantified by UV absorbance on a Nanodrop 2000c. Using the deep immunoSEQ assay, multiplex PCR amplified TCR CDR3 regions from genomic DNA. Extracted genomic DNA from each cell subset was distributed evenly across all wells of several immunoSEQ 96-well plates, and each plate was treated as a replicate. Each replicate PCR for sorted subsets received approximately 220 ng genomic DNA, equal to 30,000 or so T cell genomes. The purified libraries were quantified using a Qubit 3.0 fluorometer, sized with a Bioanalyzer 2100, and then quantified again using the KAPA Library Quantification kit. Every immunoSEQ 96-well plate was sequenced on a dedicated single-read 150-cycle Illumina NextSeq 550 flow cell. Per the authors' processing: Because the immunoSEQ output held only junctional sequences and lacked quality scores, the filtering could not match the filtering applied to full-length reads. Sequences were annotated with PyIR, a Python wrapper for IgBLAST v1.9, and V/J genes and CDR3 were assigned using IMGT germline references. Any read was removed if the V/J assignment was weak (E-value above 1e-6), the CDR3 was missing, or the read contained stop codons, out-of-frame junctions, or ambiguous translated residues. V3J clonotypes were defined by identical inferred V gene, J gene, and CDR3 amino acid sequence. Percentage overlap between repertoires was calculated by dividing the number of shared unique clonotypes by the size of the smaller repertoire. Three approaches were used to assess repertoire richness: RTK rarefaction, the Chao1 estimator, and Recon v2.1 estimates of unobserved clonotypes. Generation probabilities were computed with OLGA for all TCRbeta clonotypes obtained by the gDNA method from a few donors. The immuneACCESS repertoire file appears here via TCRdb, limited to in-frame rearrangements. These files lack a portion of the clones; in checked studies, under half of the deficit traces to unresolved V genes, and the cause of the others is not known. V, J and clone size are those of that table, while D and trimming were read from the DNA. This sample comprises some 1,400,000 clones, roughly 96% of them detected only once. The ten largest clones represent over 1% of the sample.

From cysteine to phenylalanine, the CDR3 is 15 amino acids long. Left in the record is the CDR3 DNA by itself, 45 bases read in frame from the first base. V is pruned by 4 bases and J by 2 bases, leaving 8 bases of the junction without a gene match. CDR1 and CDR2 (SGHNT, YYREEE) derive from the germline V gene (reference sequence). In the case of this clone: It has no known antigen specificity. No much larger clone exists at a distance of one base, and base qualities are not known.

Sequencing was done on a sample of naive CD4+ T cells sorted from blood. This sample's cell subset or site label indicates: CD45RA+ positively selected. Recombination connected TRBV5-4 to TRBJ2-7, and 8 junctional nucleotides match TRBD2. The clonotype originates from a man aged 25-45 years in good health. The bases read TGTGCCAGCAGCCGAGCGGGAGTGGGCCCCTACGAGCAGTACTTC. Its coded protein is CASSRAGVGPYEQYF.